The present T cell receptor beta chain was sequenced within a study of OX40 agonist ivuxolimab in advanced cancers. Study overall: Head and neck, renal cell, melanoma or hepatocellular carcinoma were the cancers that dose-escalation patients had. Those enrolled were 70% to 85% male, with a mean age of around 55 years and ages from roughly 20 to 85.

The assay was immunoSEQ multiplex PCR, and TCRdb's table has in-frame clones only and misses some. There are approximately 59,000 clones in the sample; roughly nine tenths occur only once, and 0.76% lies in the top ten. Sampling of blood occurred at baseline, cycle 4 day 1, and cycle 7 day 1. CDR1 and CDR2 (germline): MNHNY, SVGAGI (reference sequence). V was pared by 6 bases and J by 4 bases, with 4 bases of the junction left unmatched. The CDR3 length is 13 residues. V is TRBV6-6 and J is TRBJ2-7, with TRBD2 matching over 9 bases. This clonotype originated in an adult with an advanced solid tumor such as melanoma, head and neck, liver or kidney cancer. Sequencing was performed on CD4+ or CD8+ T cells sorted from blood, taken in a trial of the OX40 agonist ivuxolimab. Here the CDR3 reads CASRSGRRYEQYF. The CDR3 DNA sequence: TGTGCCAGCAGGAGCGGGAGGAGGTACGAGCAGTACTTC.